This TCR beta chain was captured in a study of T-cell memory formation after mild COVID-19. Trimming stripped 5 bases from V and 2 bases from J, with 12 bases between. The CDR3 runs 15 residues. Germline CDR1 is SEHNR and CDR2 is FQNEAQ (reference sequence). TCRdb re-called the 5' RACE reads through MiXCR, storing one row per CDR3 protein. Counted here are approximately 270,000 distinct CDR3 sequences, about 17% occurring once; the ten biggest clones make up less than 30%. This clonotype was seen a handful of times. The chain recombines TRBV7-9 with TRBJ2-2; no clear D gene. Input material: PBMCs or a T cell subset sorted from them (not recorded which). This TCR was recovered from a man aged 18 to 35 who had mild COVID-19 (a few samples of this study predate the infection). Cell type and time point are not known. The CDR3 loop is CASSRPQTNTGELFF. CDR3 in DNA: TGTGCCAGCAGCAGACCGCAGACCAACACCGGGGAGCTGTTTTTT.